This T cell receptor beta chain was found in a study of cytomegalovirus exposure and HLA in healthy donors. The PCR contained 60 Vbeta and 13 Jbeta primers. The protocol was immunoSEQ multiplex PCR, while the TCRdb copy is restricted to in-frame clones and leaves out a portion. The data contain more than 200,000 clones, about two thirds of them singletons. Germline V lookup: CDR1 SGHTA, CDR2 FQGNSA. The CDR3 runs 13 residues. V trimming: 3 bases; J trimming: 5 bases; junction bases outside the gene matches: 0. This cohort consisted of healthy bone marrow donors. Remarks on this clone: Antigen unknown.

General observations from the study: HLA allele associations emerged for fewer than 20,000 TCR beta sequences in a later analysis, at 0.05 false discovery rate. Likely technical artifact: a cluster of highly shared sequence variants. Reports credit the classifier with highly specific, highly sensitive diagnosis of cytomegalovirus status.

The chain carries TRBV7-2 and TRBJ1-5, with TRBD1 matching over 8 bases. The material sequenced was PBMCs. The source is a man aged 40-50 years in good health and CMV-seropositive. CDR3: CASSLTGDQPQHF. CDR3 nucleotide sequence: TGTGCCAGCAGCTTGACAGGGGATCAGCCCCAGCATTTT.